Listed here are 15 T cell receptor beta chains from one sample, sequenced in a study of cytomegalovirus exposure and HLA in healthy donors listed by TCRdb under 2017. Receptor amplification or capture employed the immunoSEQ multiplex PCR assay. A mixture of 60 forward primers for TCR Vbeta segments and 13 reverse primers for TCR Jbeta segments was used in the multiplex PCR. In TCRdb, the immuneACCESS table is reduced to in-frame sequences with V and J assigned. These tables do not hold every clone; where another copy was compared, an unresolved V gene accounts for under half, and the others remain unexplained. The sample has under 200,000 clones on record, approximately 84% of them singletons. The biggest ten clones account for over 2% of the sample. Source material: PBMCs. Every receptor here comes from a man under 40 in good health and CMV-seropositive.

In its sample, this clone was seen once. The V and J genes are TRBV29-1 and TRBJ2-1; tentative D call: TRBD1 (5 bases). Germline CDR1 reads SQVTM; CDR2 reads ANQGSEA. Trimming removed 7 bases from V and 12 bases from J, with 25 bases in between. This CDR3 comprises 14 residues. The CDR3 here is CSATLGVVVKGQFF. CDR3 bases: TGCAGCGCCACCCTAGGGGTGGTCGTAAAAGGGCAGTTCTTC.

This chain connects TRBV6-1 to TRBJ2-3; 9 nucleotides match TRBD1. The V gene's germline CDR1 is MNHNS and CDR2 SASEGT. J lost 7 bases, V lost 6 bases, and 8 bases had no gene match. The CDR3 has 14 residues. This CDR3 reads CASSPGTGTHTQYF. Here the CDR3 DNA reads TGTGCCAGCAGCCCCGGGACAGGGACCCATACGCAGTATTTT.

The CDR3 here is CASRGLAGTFYEQYF. The CDR3 DNA is TGTGCCAGCAGGGGACTAGCGGGGACCTTCTACGAGCAGTACTTC. The V gene is TRBV6-5, the J gene TRBJ2-7; 13 bases agree with TRBD2. The CDR3 length is 15 residues. With 6 bases clipped from V and 3 bases from J, the junction kept 5 bases outside the gene matches. Germline V CDR1 and CDR2: MNHEY, SVGAGI.

This clone was seen once. The genes are TRBV9 and TRBJ1-3; D remains unclear. Germline V gene data show CDR1 as SGDLS and CDR2 as YYNGEE. Trimming removed 0 bases at V and 4 bases at J, with 5 bases between. This CDR3 is built from 13 residues. The CDR3 protein is CASSVGEGNTIYF. The CDR3 bases are TGTGCCAGCAGCGTAGGAGAAGGAAACACCATATATTTT.

DNA of the CDR3: TGTGCCACCAGCAGAGATATAACTAGCGGGGATACAGATACGCAGTATTTT. Amino acid sequence: CATSRDITSGDTDTQYF. The chain links TRBV15 to TRBJ2-3, with 10 bases identical to TRBD2. This CDR3 comprises 17 residues. The V segment lost 0 bases and the J segment 3 bases; nucleotides outside the gene matches: 6. The germline V gene has CDR1 LNHNV and CDR2 YYDKDF (reference sequence).

The CDR3 DNA is TGTGCCAGCAGCCCCTTAAATGAGTATGAGCAGTTCTTC. Translating it yields CASSPLNEYEQFF. V usage is TRBV11-1 and J usage is TRBJ2-1; D call uncertain. Trimming removed 5 bases at V and 8 bases at J, with 13 bases between. Germline values: CDR1 SGHAT, CDR2 FQDESV (reference sequence). CDR3 size: 13 residues.

The count of this clone is one. This sequence joins TRBV5-6 and TRBJ2-2, with D possibly TRBD2 on 5 matching bases. Germline-derived CDR1 and CDR2 are SGHDT and YYEEEE. Trimming pared 0 bases from V and 3 bases from J, leaving 9 bases between. CDR3 length: 15 amino acids. CDR3 residues: CASSLVARDTGELFF. CDR3 in DNA: TGTGCCAGCAGCTTGGTGGCGCGGGACACCGGGGAGCTGTTTTTT.

This chain links TRBV11-3 with TRBJ2-4; maybe TRBD1 (6 bases). The CDR3 covers 16 residues. V gave up 4 bases and J gave up 1 base, with 14 bases separating them. Germline CDR1 SGHNT, CDR2 YENEEA. The CDR3: CASSSRTALAKNIQYF. The CDR3 DNA reads as TGTGCCAGCAGCTCCCGGACAGCCCTTGCCAAAAACATTCAGTACTTC.

The chain joins TRBV5-1 to TRBJ2-2; 9 bases line up with TRBD1. Looked up from germline, CDR1 is SGHRS and CDR2 is YFSETQ. The CDR3 sequence is 15 residues long. Trimming removed 4 bases from V and 5 bases from J; junction bases left unmatched: 6. CDR3 in DNA: TGCGCCAGCAGCCCTCCTGACAGGGGGACCGGGGAGCTGTTTTTT. This encodes CASSPPDRGTGELFF.

This sequence joins TRBV6-1 and TRBJ1-2; 8 positions match TRBD1. Trimming removed 5 bases from V and 2 bases from J; junction bases left unmatched: 4. Germline V gives CDR1 MNHNS, CDR2 SASEGT. This CDR3 has 14 amino acids. The CDR3 is CASSRWTGNYGYTF. The CDR3, as DNA: TGTGCCAGCAGTCGCTGGACAGGGAACTATGGCTACACCTTC.

J is TRBJ2-2 and V is TRBV7-6; 7 bases map to TRBD2. Germline loops: CDR1 SGHVS, CDR2 FNYEAQ. This CDR3 is built from 14 residues. V was pared by 10 bases and J by 4 bases, with 9 bases of the junction left unmatched. CDR3: CATSGASGTGELFF. CDR3 DNA sequence: TGTGCCACGTCCGGGGCTAGCGGCACCGGGGAGCTGTTTTTT.

This clone was recorded a few times. The chain recombines TRBV4-3 with TRBJ2-2, with 7 bases that match TRBD2. Trimming at V came to 0 bases and at J to 4 bases, leaving 11 bases not matched to a gene. The CDR3 covers 18 residues. Germline V CDR1 and CDR2: LGHNA, YSLEER. CDR3 loop: CASSQDLGAGVGTGELFF. DNA of the CDR3: TGCGCCAGCAGCCAAGATCTAGGGGCGGGAGTTGGCACCGGGGAGCTGTTTTTT.

V is TRBV19 and J is TRBJ1-1; D unresolved. The V gene's germline CDR1 is LNHDA and CDR2 SQIVND (reference sequence). Trimming took 5 bases from V and 6 from J, leaving 13 bases between them. The CDR3 spans 13 residues. CDR3 coding DNA: TGTGCCAGTAGTCCCCCCCGCAGGCCTGAAGCTTTCTTT. Protein product: CASSPPRRPEAFF.

The V call is TRBV4-3, the J call TRBJ2-1; 7 nucleotides match TRBD2. Germline CDR1 LGHNA, CDR2 YSLEER. The J segment lost 2 bases and the V segment lost 3 bases, leaving 13 bases of the junction unmatched. The CDR3 is made up of 18 amino acids. The CDR3 loop is CASSHQWGEGGPYNEQFF. DNA of the CDR3: TGCGCCAGCAGCCACCAGTGGGGAGAGGGAGGGCCCTACAATGAGCAGTTCTTC.

This chain uses TRBV19 with TRBJ2-7; D is unclear. V shed 1 base and J shed 5 bases, with 9 bases lying between them. CDR3 size: 13 residues. Germline CDR1 is LNHDA and CDR2 is SQIVND (reference sequence). The CDR3 reads CASSIVARNEQYF. In DNA, the CDR3 is TGTGCCAGTAGTATAGTGGCCAGAAACGAGCAGTACTTC.